This T cell receptor beta chain was recorded in a study of a mutant IDH1 vaccine in newly diagnosed glioma (dated by TCRdb to about 2021). Concerning the study at large: Vaccination began 4-6 weeks after radiotherapy alone, or alongside temozolomide cycles in the chemotherapy-containing groups. The week-35 safety follow-up was designated visit V12, and the week-47 end of study was designated visit V13. Prior to enrollment, standard therapy consisting of radiotherapy alone, temozolomide alone, or radiochemotherapy with temozolomide had been administered to patients, with the combination being received by most patients. Peripheral blood samples were drawn at six visits, namely V03 (baseline), V05, V07, V10, V12 and V13. Of the roughly 33 treated patients, roughly 60% were male and around 38% were female, and a mean age of 40.4 years was recorded. Longitudinal TCRB deep sequencing was performed for about two dozen treated patients wherever samples were available for exploratory analyses.

The CDR3 numbers 15 residues from cysteine through phenylalanine. The retained sequence is limited to the CDR3, 45 bases, with the frame set at the first base. Trimming leaves V shorter by 2 bases and J shorter by 0 bases, with the junction holding 4 bases beyond the gene matches. CDR1 and CDR2 were assigned from the germline V gene (reference sequence) as SEHNR and FQNEAQ. Libraries were prepared through the immunoSEQ multiplex PCR assay. The hsTCRB Kit was used according to the manufacturer's protocol to amplify rearranged TCR beta chain sequences. TCRB libraries were sequenced on an Illumina MiSeq. The study's own analysis went as follows. Demultiplexing, trimming and gene mapping were performed with the kit vendor's proprietary platform. The table comes from immuneACCESS by way of TCRdb, which keeps in-frame sequences with V and J called. Part of the clones is missing from these tables; in studies checked, under half for an unresolved V gene and the rest for unknown reasons. The V and J calls and the clone size are those of that table, but D and trimming were determined from the DNA. The sample records about 47,000 clones, 88% of which are singletons. The ten largest clones represent around 5.4% of the sample.

The sample's time point, from its label and the paper: week 35, safety follow-up. Each vaccine dose was 300 ug of a 20-mer mutant IDH1 peptide in Montanide, given subcutaneously with topical imiquimod. Across visits V03 through V10, patients got a total of eight vaccinations, given in weeks 1, 3, 5, 7, 11, 15, 19 and 23. All donors had newly diagnosed IDH1-mutant astrocytomas of WHO grade 3 or 4 that showed loss of nuclear ATRX. The samples were drawn from NOA16, a multicentre, single-arm, open-label phase I trial in Germany that tested a mutant IDH1 peptide vaccine in humans for the first time. Genomic DNA for TCRB sequencing was isolated from EDTA blood with the DNeasy Blood and Tissue Kit. The research as a whole found: No apparent relationship was observed between pseudoprogression and alterations in the top peripheral T cell clonotypes detected by TCRB sequencing. The authors stated that sample limitations prevented analyses of patient blood samples from being reproduced. Across multiple MHC alleles, vaccine-induced immune responses were seen in around 93% of patients. Selection of PBMC samples for TCRB deep sequencing was based on availability.

Details on this clone: The clone's antigen remains unknown. Base-call qualities are not available, and no considerably larger clone is one nucleotide away.

This receptor chain uses TRBV7-9 and TRBJ2-7, with 7 junctional bases fitting TRBD2. This receptor was obtained from a woman in her thirties or forties with glioma. The material was PBMCs, obtained from a glioma patient whose treatment included an IDH1 peptide vaccine. The bases read TGTGCCAGCAGCTTAAGGCGGGGGAGCTCCTACGAGCAGTACTTC. This sequence encodes CASSLRRGSSYEQYF.